The rows below give T cell receptor beta chains drawn from one sample of a study of regulatory T cells in long-lasting Graves disease. MiXCR, run by TCRdb on the multiplex PCR reads, gives a single entry per CDR3 protein. The table records over 500,000 distinct CDR3 sequences, about 16% of them present only once. These data also formed part of another study, on T cells in Graves' hyperthyroidism and ophthalmopathy.

The sample here was peripheral blood mononuclear cells (PBMCs), taken at new diagnosis, from a patient treated with antithyroid drugs. These receptor sequences come from a man younger than 35 with Graves disease. Each CDR3 is given with its conserved first and last residue. The order of the fields is D gene, V gene, J gene, clone size, CDR3 DNA, CDR3 protein. The D gene is left open where the match is weak. Part of the rows lack a size; the others show once, few, many or a class for expanded clones.

>-|TRBV2|TRBJ1-1|-
TGTGCCAGCACCCCGAGAGGGGCACGGAACACTGAAGCTTTCTTT
CASTPRGARNTEAFF
>-|TRBV3-1|TRBJ2-3|-
TGTGCCAGCAAACCACTCCGGGGCGGTACAGATACGCAGTATTTT
CASKPLRGGTDTQYF
>-|TRBV29-1|TRBJ2-3|many
TGCAGCGTTTCCGGTGGAGCGTCTAGCACAGATACGCAGTATTTT
CSVSGGASSTDTQYF
>-|TRBV5-1|TRBJ2-2|few
TGCGCCAGTCTGACAGGGAACACCGGGGAGCTGTTTTTT
CASLTGNTGELFF
>TRBD1|TRBV9|TRBJ1-1|few
TGTGCCAGCAGCGTGGGTGAGGACAGGGGGCGTACTGAAGCTTTCTTT
CASSVGEDRGRTEAFF
>TRBD1|TRBV7-3|TRBJ2-1|few
TGTGCCAGCAGCCCCTCCGGCGGACAGGGCGATGAGCAGTTCTTC
CASSPSGGQGDEQFF
>-|TRBV12-3/TRBV12-4|TRBJ2-2|-
TGTGCCAGCAGTTTAGACTCCGGGGGGCTGTTTTTT
CASSLDSGGLFF
>-|TRBV4-1|TRBJ2-7|few
TGCGCCAGCAGCCAAGTGATTAGCGTTGGGTCCTACGAGCAGTACTTC
CASSQVISVGSYEQYF
>-|TRBV19|TRBJ2-1|few
TGTGCCAGTAGTATAGAGGCTGGTACCTACAATGAGCAGTTCTTC
CASSIEAGTYNEQFF
>-|TRBV29-1|TRBJ2-2|-
TGCAGCGTCGTCAGCGGGTTTAACGGGGAGCTGTTTTTT
CSVVSGFNGELFF
>-|TRBV12-3/TRBV12-4|TRBJ1-2|-
TGTGCCAGCAGTTTGGCAGGGAACGGTGGCTACACCTTC
CASSLAGNGGYTF
>-|TRBV5-1|TRBJ2-1|many
TGTGCCAGCAGCTTAGCCGCGAGCGGGTCTTACAATGAGCAGTTCTTC
CASSLAASGSYNEQFF
>TRBD1|TRBV18|TRBJ2-7|many
TGTGCCAGCTCACCGGGACAGGGGATTACCTACGAGCAGTACTTC
CASSPGQGITYEQYF
>TRBD2|TRBV12-3/TRBV12-4|TRBJ2-2|-
TGTGCCAGCAGTTTACCCGCGCGGGAGCGGAACACCGGGGAGCTGTTTTTT
CASSLPARERNTGELFF
>TRBD2|TRBV11-2|TRBJ2-1|many
TGTGCCAGCTTGGGACGACTAGCCCTAAATGAGCAGTTCTTC
CASLGRLALNEQFF
>-|TRBV12-3/TRBV12-4|TRBJ1-2|many
TGTGCCAGCAGTTTCCCCCCGGCAGGGGTTAACTATGGCTACACCTTC
CASSFPPAGVNYGYTF